This TCR beta chain was obtained from a study of blood T cell repertoires in COVID-19. For the study at large: The origin of the acute and convalescent COVID-19 samples was the United States, Italy and Spain.

Ages ranged from roughly 18 to 100 years, with residence in around 24 US areas. Two negative PCRs, clearance, or symptom resolution were required of recovered Cohort 3 donors. Sequencing was performed with immunoSEQ multiplex PCR; in TCRdb, only in-frame clones are kept and a portion is missing. There are under 450,000 clones in the sample; around four fifths occur only once, and less than 6% lies in the top ten. This CDR3 spans 17 amino acids. The sample comprised PBMCs or T cells enriched from blood (not recorded which). This TCR derives from a woman between 45 and 65 years old who had recovered from COVID-19. V gene TRBV21-1 combines with J gene TRBJ1-4. TRBV21-1 is marked as a pseudogene. The CDR3 DNA reads as TGTGCCAGCAGCAGGGGGGGATCAGGGCTGGAGGAGGAAAAACTGTTTTTT. Protein: CASSRGGSGLEEEKLFF.